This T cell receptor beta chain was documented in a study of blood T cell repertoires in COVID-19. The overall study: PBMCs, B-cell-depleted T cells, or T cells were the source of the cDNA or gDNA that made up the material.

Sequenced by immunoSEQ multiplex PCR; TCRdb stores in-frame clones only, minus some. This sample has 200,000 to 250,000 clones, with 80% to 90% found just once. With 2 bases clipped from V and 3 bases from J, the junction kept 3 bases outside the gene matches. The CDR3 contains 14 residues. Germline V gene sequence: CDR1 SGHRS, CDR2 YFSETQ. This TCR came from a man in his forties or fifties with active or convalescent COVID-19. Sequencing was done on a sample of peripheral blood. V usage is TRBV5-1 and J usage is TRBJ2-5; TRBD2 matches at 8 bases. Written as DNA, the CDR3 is TGCGCCAGCAGCTTCTGGGGACTAGAAGAGACCCAGTACTTC. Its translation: CASSFWGLEETQYF.